Below are 7 T cell receptor beta chains sequenced from a single sample in a study of technical replicates of blood from a few donors. Data came from immunoSEQ multiplex PCR; TCRdb stores just in-frame clones and leaves some out. The table shows approximately 73,000 clones, with just under 95% occurring only once. Sequencing used T cells isolated from PBMCs. These receptors were taken from a human donor in good health.

The chain carries TRBV27 and TRBJ2-1; D may be TRBD2 (5 bases). The CDR3 has 14 amino acids. Trimming removed 2 bases from V and 6 bases from J, with 11 bases in between. Germline lookup yields CDR1 MNHEY and CDR2 SMNVEV (reference sequence). DNA of the CDR3: TGTGCCAGCAGTTTAGGGGTTCGGGGCAATGAGCAGTTCTTC. It specifies CASSLGVRGNEQFF.

The chain joins TRBV5-5 to TRBJ1-2; 8 bases are shared with TRBD1. CDR1 is SGHKS and CDR2 is YYEKEE in the germline V gene (reference sequence). With V trimmed by 7 bases and J by 8 bases, 10 bases remained unmatched. The CDR3 has 13 residues. The CDR3 coding sequence is TGTGCCAGCTCCACAGGGGGAGCTGGAGGCTACACCTTC. Its translation: CASSTGGAGGYTF.

This chain links TRBV29-1 with TRBJ2-5; 9 bases fit TRBD2. The V segment lost 2 bases and the J segment 7 bases; nucleotides outside the gene matches: 11. CDR1 is SQVTM and CDR2 is ANQGSEA in the germline V gene. The CDR3 loop spans 15 amino acids. The CDR3 here is CSVEKREAPGRTQYF. CDR3 coding DNA: TGCAGCGTTGAAAAGCGGGAGGCCCCGGGAAGGACCCAGTACTTC.

The J gene is TRBJ1-2, the V gene TRBV11-3, with TRBD1 matching 9 bases. The CDR3 totals 16 residues. In germline, CDR1 is SGHNT, CDR2 YENEEA. J was trimmed by 6 bases and V by 5 bases; bases with no gene match: 13. The CDR3 here is CASSPTGTGRMNGYTF. The CDR3 DNA sequence: TGTGCCAGCAGCCCGACCGGGACAGGGAGGATGAATGGCTACACCTTC.

The chain links TRBV6-5 to TRBJ2-7; the D gene is possibly TRBD1 (5 bases). Germline CDR1 reads MNHEY; CDR2 reads SVGAGI. The CDR3 length is 15 residues. V lost 0 bases and J lost 2, with 11 bases in between. CDR3 sequence reads: CASSYSQGDAYEQYF. Here the CDR3 DNA reads TGTGCCAGCAGTTACTCGCAGGGCGACGCCTACGAGCAGTACTTC.

V is TRBV7-2 and J is TRBJ1-1; 7 bases match TRBD1. V was clipped by 5 bases and J by 0 bases; unmatched bases: 12. In germline, CDR1 is SGHTA, CDR2 FQGNSA. This CDR3 is 17 amino acids long. For the CDR3, the DNA is TGTGCCAGCAGCCCGACGGGGGCAGGGGGTTTGAACACTGAAGCTTTCTTT. Translated: CASSPTGAGGLNTEAFF.

The CDR3 DNA reads as TGTGCCAGCAGCGACTCTAGCGGCCAAGAGACCCAGTACTTC. It codes for CASSDSSGQETQYF. The rearrangement links TRBV5-4 to TRBJ2-5; 7 positions match TRBD2. V was pared by 4 bases and J by 1 base, with 4 bases of the junction left unmatched. Germline CDR1 is SGHNT and CDR2 is YYREEE (reference sequence). The CDR3 is made up of 14 amino acids.